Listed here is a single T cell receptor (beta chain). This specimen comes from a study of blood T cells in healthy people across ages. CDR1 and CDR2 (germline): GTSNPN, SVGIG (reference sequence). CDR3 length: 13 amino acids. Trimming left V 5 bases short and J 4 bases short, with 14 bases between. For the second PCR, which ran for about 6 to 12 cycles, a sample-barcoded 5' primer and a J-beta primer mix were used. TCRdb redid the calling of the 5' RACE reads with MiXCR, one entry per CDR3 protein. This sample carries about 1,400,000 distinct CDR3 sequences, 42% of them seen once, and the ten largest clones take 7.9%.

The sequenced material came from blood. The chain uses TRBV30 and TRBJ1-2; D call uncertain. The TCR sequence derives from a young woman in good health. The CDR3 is CAWGPTEIYGYTF. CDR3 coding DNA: TGTGCCTGGGGGCCTACAGAGATCTATGGCTACACCTTC.